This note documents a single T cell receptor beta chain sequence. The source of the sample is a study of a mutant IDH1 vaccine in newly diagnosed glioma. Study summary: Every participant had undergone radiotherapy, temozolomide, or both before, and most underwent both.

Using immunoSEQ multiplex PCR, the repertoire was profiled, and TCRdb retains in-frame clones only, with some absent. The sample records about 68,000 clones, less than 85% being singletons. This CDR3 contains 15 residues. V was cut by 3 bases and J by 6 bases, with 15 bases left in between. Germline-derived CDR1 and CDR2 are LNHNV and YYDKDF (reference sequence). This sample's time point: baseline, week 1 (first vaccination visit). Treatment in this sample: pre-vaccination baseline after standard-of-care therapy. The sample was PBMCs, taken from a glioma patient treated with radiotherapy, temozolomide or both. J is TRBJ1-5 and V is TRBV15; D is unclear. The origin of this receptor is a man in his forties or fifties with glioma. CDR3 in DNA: TGTGCCACCAGCAGCGTATCGGGTTGGGGTCAGCCCCAGCATTTT. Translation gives CATSSVSGWGQPQHF.